These 25 T cell receptor beta chains were sequenced from one sample in a study of cytomegalovirus exposure and HLA in healthy donors. The study ran its PCR with 60 Vbeta and 13 Jbeta primers. Assay used: immunoSEQ multiplex PCR; TCRdb lists only in-frame clones, some missing. Of tens of thousands of clones listed, roughly 73% were seen once; the top ten hold more than 7.5%. Sequenced input: PBMCs. The receptors shown here come from a man between 35 and 55 years old in good health and CMV-seronegative.

The genes are TRBV6-5 and TRBJ2-7; 10 positions match TRBD1. The germline V gene encodes CDR1 MNHEY and CDR2 SVGAGI. The CDR3 runs 14 residues. The V segment lost 5 bases and the J segment 3 bases; nucleotides outside the gene matches: 4. CDR3 in DNA: TGTGCCAGCAGTCGAAGGACAGGGGGCTACGAGCAGTACTTC. Protein sequence: CASSRRTGGYEQYF.

The chain employs TRBV7-2 and TRBJ1-2, with TRBD1 identical over 7 bases. V dropped 1 base and J dropped 4; count of bases not matched to a gene: 9. The CDR3 runs 16 residues. Germline values: CDR1 SGHTA, CDR2 FQGNSA. CDR3: CASSLVSSTGRYGYTF. DNA of the CDR3: TGTGCCAGCAGCTTAGTATCGTCGACAGGGCGCTATGGCTACACCTTC.

The rearrangement links TRBV11-2 to TRBJ1-4; possible D gene TRBD1, 6 bases. Trimming left V 5 bases short and J 6 bases short, with 16 bases between. CDR1 is SGHAT and CDR2 is FQNNGV in the germline V gene. This CDR3 contains 15 residues. The CDR3 loop is CASSLGTLWDEKLFF. CDR3 in DNA: TGTGCCAGCAGCCTAGGGACACTCTGGGATGAAAAACTGTTTTTT.

This rearrangement joins TRBV27 to TRBJ2-1, with TRBD2 identical over 11 bases. With V trimmed by 2 bases and J by 0 bases, 18 bases remained unmatched. From germline, CDR1 is MNHEY and CDR2 SMNVEV (reference sequence). The CDR3 runs to 22 residues. The DNA for the CDR3 is TGTGCCAGCAGTTTAAGATTCCGGCACCCGGGACTAGCGGATAGCTCCTACAATGAGCAGTTCTTC. Amino acid sequence: CASSLRFRHPGLADSSYNEQFF.

The chain is built from TRBV5-1 and TRBJ2-2, with 12 bases fitting TRBD2. The J segment lost 0 bases and the V segment lost 1 base, leaving 1 base of the junction unmatched. In germline, CDR1 is SGHRS, CDR2 YFSETQ. CDR3 length: 17 amino acids. The CDR3, as DNA: TGCGCCAGCAGCTTGACTAGCGGGAGGACGAACACCGGGGAGCTGTTTTTT. This translates into CASSLTSGRTNTGELFF.

Of note for this clone: One end of the junction fails to match germline, which may point to a read error. This chain connects TRBV19 to TRBJ2-2; 8 bases align to TRBD1. From germline, CDR1 is LNHDA and CDR2 SQIVND (reference sequence). The CDR3 sequence is 16 residues long. CDR3 in DNA: TGTGCCAGTAACCTACAGGGGGAGAGGAACGCCGGGGAGCTGTTTTTT. Translation gives CASNLQGERNAGELFF.

This chain uses TRBV5-1 with TRBJ2-7; D unresolved. The V and J ends lost 0 bases and 6 bases respectively, with 10 bases between them. CDR3 size: 13 residues. Germline V lookup: CDR1 SGHRS, CDR2 YFSETQ. This CDR3 reads CASSLAINCEQYF. CDR3 nucleotides: TGCGCCAGCAGCTTGGCCATTAACTGCGAGCAGTACTTC. Full variable domain (outside the CDR3, taken from reference TRBV5-1 and TRBJ2-7): KAGVTQTPRYLIKTRGQQVTLSCSPISGHRSVSWYQQTPGQGLQFLFEYFSETQRNKGNFPGRFSGRQFSNSRSEMNVSTLELGDSALYLCASSLAINCEQYFGPGTRLTVT.

This clone was detected only a few times. CDR3 amino acids: CASSQGVIFGGANQPQHF. The CDR3 DNA reads TGCGCCAGCAGCCAAGGGGTGATCTTTGGCGGGGCCAATCAGCCCCAGCATTTT. The chain is built from TRBV4-1 and TRBJ1-5; D may be TRBD1 (5 bases). This CDR3 region has 18 residues. The V and J ends lost 1 base and 3 bases respectively, with 19 bases between them. Germline CDR1 MGHRA, CDR2 YSYEKL.

This clone was seen more than once but under ten times. The chain uses TRBV2 and TRBJ1-5, with 10 bases that match TRBD1. The CDR3 covers 14 residues. Germline CDR1 is SNHLY and CDR2 is FYNNEI. The junction had 4 bases not matched to a gene; V was cut back by 6 bases and J by 5 bases. Here the CDR3 reads CASRVDRGDQPQHF. The CDR3 DNA reads as TGTGCCAGCAGAGTGGACAGGGGGGATCAGCCCCAGCATTTT.

The chain employs TRBV7-2 and TRBJ1-2; no definite D call. V was pared by 1 base and J by 4 bases, with 13 bases between. The CDR3 has 15 residues. The germline gives CDR1 SGHTA, CDR2 FQGNSA. The CDR3 coding sequence is TGTGCCAGCAGCTTAGTCGGCGCGGGCATCTATGGCTACACCTTC. Translating it yields CASSLVGAGIYGYTF.

The CDR3 here is CASSTGTDNQPQHF. The CDR3 DNA is TGTGCCAGCAGTACCGGGACAGATAATCAGCCCCAGCATTTT. The V and J genes are TRBV6-5 and TRBJ1-5; TRBD1 aligns across 7 bases. Trimming cost V 5 bases and J 4 bases; bases outside gene matches: 5. This CDR3 is built from 14 residues. Per the germline V gene, CDR1 is MNHEY and CDR2 is SVGAGI.

V gene TRBV7-9 combines with J gene TRBJ2-7; 7 nucleotides match TRBD1. This CDR3 is 15 amino acids long. Germline CDR1 is SEHNR and CDR2 is FQNEAQ (reference sequence). J was trimmed by 6 bases and V by 1 base; bases with no gene match: 9. CDR3 bases: TGTGCCAGCAGCTTAGTAACCCCGAACAGGGGCGAGCAGTACTTC. Amino acids: CASSLVTPNRGEQYF.

Concerning this clone itself: Additional DNA sequences in this sample encode the identical CDR3. V and J are TRBV7-9 and TRBJ2-1; D not resolved. V was trimmed by 5 bases and J by 10 bases, leaving 12 bases between them. The germline CDR1 and CDR2 sequences are SEHNR and FQNEAQ (reference sequence). CDR3 length: 12 residues. This chain's CDR3 is CASSPDSNEQFF. CDR3 DNA sequence: TGTGCCAGCAGCCCCGATAGCAACGAGCAGTTCTTC.

The rearrangement uses TRBV12-5 and TRBJ1-3, with 9 bases aligning to TRBD1. This CDR3 region has 17 residues. CDR1 and CDR2 (germline): LGHNT, FRNRAP. V was pared by 5 bases and J by 0 bases, with 8 bases of the junction left unmatched. The CDR3 loop reads CASGHGQGKPSGNTIYF. CDR3 coding DNA: TGTGCTAGTGGTCACGGACAGGGGAAGCCCTCTGGAAACACCATATATTTT.

The chain is built from TRBV28 and TRBJ2-2; D is perhaps TRBD2 (6 bases). The CDR3 extends over 15 amino acids. Germline assignment: CDR1 MDHEN and CDR2 SYDVKM. Between the trimmed V and J ends, which lost 2 bases and 4 bases, there was a span of 11 bases. The CDR3 loop reads CASSLRMGGTGELFF. DNA of the CDR3: TGTGCCAGCAGTTTACGGATGGGAGGCACCGGGGAGCTGTTTTTT.

The rearrangement links TRBV11-2 to TRBJ2-7, with D maybe TRBD2 (5 bases). The germline V gene encodes CDR1 SGHAT and CDR2 FQNNGV. The V and J ends lost 8 bases and 0 bases respectively, with 11 bases between them. This CDR3 spans 13 amino acids. The CDR3: CASRRLSSYEQYF. The CDR3 region has the DNA TGTGCCAGCCGAAGACTATCCTCCTACGAGCAGTACTTC.

The V call is TRBV29-1, the J call TRBJ2-7; 10 positions agree with TRBD1. The J segment lost 6 bases and the V segment lost 7 bases, leaving 9 bases of the junction unmatched. Germline V gives CDR1 SQVTM, CDR2 ANQGSEA. The CDR3 spans 13 residues. The chain's CDR3 is CSAVPGQGPEQYF. The CDR3 DNA is TGCAGCGCCGTCCCGGGACAGGGGCCCGAGCAGTACTTC.

The chain joins TRBV28 to TRBJ1-5; 8 bases agree with TRBD1. Looked up from germline, CDR1 is MDHEN and CDR2 is SYDVKM. This CDR3 is built from 15 residues. V lost 7 bases, J lost 3 bases, and 8 bases stayed unmatched. The CDR3 sequence: CASKRQGTPNQPQHF. In DNA, the CDR3 is TGTGCCAGCAAAAGACAGGGGACACCCAATCAGCCCCAGCATTTT. The complete variable domain, with remaining parts taken from reference TRBV28 and TRBJ1-5, reads DVKVTQSSRYLVKRTGEKVFLECVQDMDHENMFWYRQDPGLGLRLIYFSYDVKMKEKGDIPEGYSVSREKKERFSLILESASTNQTSMYLCASKRQGTPNQPQHFGDGTRLSIL.

This clone was counted many times. The genes are TRBV6-4 and TRBJ2-5; 13 nucleotides align to TRBD2. V was clipped by 3 bases and J by 2 bases; unmatched bases: 0. The CDR3 runs 15 residues. Looked up from germline, CDR1 is MRHNA and CDR2 is SNTAGT. The chain's CDR3 is CASSELAGGQETQYF. In DNA, the CDR3 is TGTGCCAGCAGTGAACTAGCGGGGGGGCAAGAGACCCAGTACTTC.

The chain couples TRBV7-6 to TRBJ2-6; D is undetermined. The germline V gene encodes CDR1 SGHVS and CDR2 FNYEAQ. The V gene lost 5 bases and the J gene lost 0 bases, with 5 bases spanning the gap. CDR3 length: 14 amino acids. The DNA of the CDR3 is TGTGCCAGCAGCGCTAACTCTGGGGCCAACGTCCTGACTTTC. Encoded protein: CASSANSGANVLTF. Looking up the rest from reference TRBV7-6 and TRBJ2-6 gives the full variable domain: GAGVSQSPRYKVTKRGQDVALRCDPISGHVSLYWYRQALGQGPEFLTYFNYEAQQDKSGLPNDRFSAERPEGSISTLTIQRTEQRDSAMYRCASSANSGANVLTFGAGSRLTVL.

Only one count was recorded for this clone. The chain employs TRBV7-9 and TRBJ1-2; unclear D gene. V dropped 3 bases and J dropped 7 bases, with 12 bases sitting between them. The germline CDR1 and CDR2 sequences are SEHNR and FQNEAQ (reference sequence). CDR3 size: 13 residues. CDR3 sequence (DNA): TGTGCCAGCAGCTTCCTCGACTTGGGTGGCTACACCTTC. Its protein is CASSFLDLGGYTF.

Points on this clone: This sample also contains other DNA sequences that code for the same CDR3. This rearrangement joins TRBV6-5 to TRBJ1-2; perhaps TRBD1 as D (6 bases). CDR3 length: 11 amino acids. The germline V gene encodes CDR1 MNHEY and CDR2 SVGAGI. V was clipped by 11 bases and J by 5 bases, with 12 bases between them. CDR3 region: CASGQSYGYTF. The CDR3 DNA is TGTGCCTCGGGACAAAGTTATGGCTACACCTTC.

The chain employs TRBV2 and TRBJ2-5, with D perhaps matching TRBD1 (6 bases). This CDR3 contains 14 residues. V shed 4 bases and J shed 3 bases, with 12 bases lying between them. The V gene's germline CDR1 is SNHLY and CDR2 FYNNEI. CDR3 sequence (DNA): TGTGCCAGCAGTGTAGGGGGAAGCAAAGAGACCCAGTACTTC. Translation gives CASSVGGSKETQYF. Together with reference TRBV2 and TRBJ2-5, the CDR3 gives the full variable domain: EPEVTQTPSHQVTQMGQEVILRCVPISNHLYFYWYRQILGQKVEFLVSFYNNEISEKSEIFDDQFSVERPDGSNFTLKIRSTKLEDSAMYFCASSVGGSKETQYFGPGTRLLVL.

V usage is TRBV19 and J usage is TRBJ2-7, with TRBD1 as a possible D gene (6 bases). Germline V lookup: CDR1 LNHDA, CDR2 SQIVND (reference sequence). V was clipped by 5 bases and J by 2 bases, with 16 bases between them. CDR3 length: 15 amino acids. The DNA for the CDR3 is TGTGCCAGTAGTCCCCCCGGACAGAACCCCTACGAGCAGTACTTC. This translates into CASSPPGQNPYEQYF.

This rearrangement joins TRBV2 to TRBJ2-2, with 10 nucleotides matching TRBD2. Germline V gene sequence: CDR1 SNHLY, CDR2 FYNNEI. V shed 6 bases and J 4 bases; nucleotides not matched to a gene: 5. The CDR3 extends over 15 amino acids. The CDR3: CASRSGRAITGELFF. CDR3 bases: TGTGCCAGCAGGAGCGGGAGGGCCATCACCGGGGAGCTGTTTTTT.